This note documents a single TCR beta chain sequence. Its antigen is unknown. Treatment locations for all participants with HIV were in the United States. This entry is derived from a study of long-term antiretroviral therapy in people with HIV. The libraries were made with immunoSEQ v3.0 at survey level. TCRdb's copy holds only in-frame clones and misses some; the assay was immunoSEQ multiplex PCR. The sample contains fewer than 40,000 clones, roughly 94% of which appear only once. Study findings and constraints: The repertoire was dominated at all time points by clones expanded before ART.

CDR1 is SEHNR, CDR2 FQNEAQ, per germline (reference sequence). Deletions cut 10 bases from V and 1 base from J, with 16 bases between. The CDR3 length is 14 residues. V usage is TRBV7-9 and J usage is TRBJ1-1; a weak D match, TRBD1 (5 bases). The material was unsorted PBMCs, obtained approximately 5.1 years after starting antiretroviral therapy. This clonotype originated in a woman aged 45-65 years with HIV. The CDR3 spells CATLAGLKNTEAFF. CDR3 sequence (DNA): TGTGCCACCTTGGCGGGACTTAAGAACACTGAAGCTTTCTTT.